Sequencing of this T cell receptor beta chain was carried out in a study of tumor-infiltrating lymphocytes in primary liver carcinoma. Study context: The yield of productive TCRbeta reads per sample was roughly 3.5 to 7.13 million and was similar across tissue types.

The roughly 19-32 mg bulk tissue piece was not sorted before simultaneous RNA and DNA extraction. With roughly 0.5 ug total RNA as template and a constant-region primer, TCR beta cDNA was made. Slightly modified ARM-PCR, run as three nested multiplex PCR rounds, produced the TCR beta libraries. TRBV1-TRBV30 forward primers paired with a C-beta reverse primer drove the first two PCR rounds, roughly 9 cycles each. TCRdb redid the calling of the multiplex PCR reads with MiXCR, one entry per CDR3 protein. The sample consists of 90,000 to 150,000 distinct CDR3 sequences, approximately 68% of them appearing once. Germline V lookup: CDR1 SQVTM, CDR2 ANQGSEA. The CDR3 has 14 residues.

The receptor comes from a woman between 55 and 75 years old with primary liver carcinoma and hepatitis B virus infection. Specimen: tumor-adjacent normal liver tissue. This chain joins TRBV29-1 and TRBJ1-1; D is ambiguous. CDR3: CSVHPETMNTEAFF. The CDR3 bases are TGCAGTGTTCACCCCGAGACAATGAACACTGAAGCTTTCTTT.